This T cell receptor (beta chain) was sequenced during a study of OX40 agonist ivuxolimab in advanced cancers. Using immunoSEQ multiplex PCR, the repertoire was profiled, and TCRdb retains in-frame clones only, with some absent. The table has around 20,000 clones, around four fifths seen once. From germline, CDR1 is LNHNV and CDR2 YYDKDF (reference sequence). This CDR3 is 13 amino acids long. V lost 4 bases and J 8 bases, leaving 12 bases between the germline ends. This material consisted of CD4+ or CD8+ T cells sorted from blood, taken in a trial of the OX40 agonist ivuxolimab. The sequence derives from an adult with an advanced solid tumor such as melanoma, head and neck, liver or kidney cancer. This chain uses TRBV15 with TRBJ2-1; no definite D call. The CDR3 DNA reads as TGTGCCACCAGCACACCCCTAGTAGATGAGCAGTTCTTC. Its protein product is CATSTPLVDEQFF.